Following are 22 T cell receptor beta chains from one sample sequenced in a study of T cell repertoires in cytomegalovirus infection. TCRdb reprocessed the reads with MiXCR, giving one entry per CDR3 protein. Of under 250,000 distinct CDR3 sequences in the sample, around 6.4% were seen once. Sequencing was performed on PBMCs. Source of these receptors: a human donor in good health (CMV status not recorded). Some clones in this sample may be carry-over from other donors' samples.

This clonotype has ten or more counts. The gene calls are TRBV18 and TRBJ1-5, with TRBD1 matching 7 bases. The CDR3 has 18 amino acids. Germline assignment: CDR1 KGHSH and CDR2 LQKENI. The V and J ends lost 2 bases and 3 bases, in that order; junction bases with no gene match: 13. This chain's CDR3 is CASSPNQLRGGNNQPQHF. The CDR3 DNA follows: TGTGCCAGCTCACCAAACCAGTTACGAGGGGGCAACAATCAGCCCCAGCATTTT. Using reference TRBV18 and TRBJ1-5 for the parts outside the CDR3, the full variable domain is NAGVMQNPRHLVRRRGQEARLRCSPMKGHSHVYWYRQLPEEGLKFMVYLQKENIIDESGMPKERFSAEFPKEGPSILRIQQVVRGDSAAYFCASSPNQLRGGNNQPQHFGDGTRLSIL.

This clonotype was seen ten or more times. This sequence joins TRBV29-1 and TRBJ1-2, with a possible D match to TRBD1 (6 bases). Germline loops: CDR1 SQVTM, CDR2 ANQGSEA. The CDR3 length is 11 residues. V was cut by 5 bases and J by 4 bases, with 8 bases left in between. Here the CDR3 reads CSVQGTYGYTF. The DNA for the CDR3 is TGCAGCGTTCAGGGGACCTATGGCTACACCTTC. Full variable domain (outside the CDR3, taken from reference TRBV29-1 and TRBJ1-2): SAVISQKPSRDICQRGTSLTIQCQVDSQVTMMFWYRQQPGQSLTLIATANQGSEATYESGFVIDKFPISRPNLTFSTLTVSNMSPEDSSIYLCSVQGTYGYTFGSGTRLTVV.

This clonotype appeared many times. The chain carries TRBV12-3 or TRBV12-4 and TRBJ2-5, with D unclear. The CDR3 has 13 residues. V dropped 3 bases and J dropped 4 bases, with 9 bases sitting between them. The CDR3 reads CASSLPVGETQYF. The CDR3 coding sequence is TGTGCCAGCAGTTTGCCCGTGGGAGAGACCCAGTACTTC.

This clonotype was found many times. The chain carries TRBV6-1 and TRBJ2-7; 9 bases agree with TRBD2. Germline CDR1 MNHNS, CDR2 SASEGT. The trim removed 6 bases at V and 6 bases at J, leaving 3 bases unmatched. The CDR3 totals 12 residues. The DNA for the CDR3 is TGTGCCAGCAGACCGGGACTAGCCGAGCAGTACTTC. Translating it yields CASRPGLAEQYF.

This clonotype was seen repeatedly, ten times or more. The V call is TRBV9, the J call TRBJ2-1, with 9 nucleotides matching TRBD1. V trimming: 0 bases; J trimming: 4 bases; junction bases outside the gene matches: 2. Looked up from germline, CDR1 is SGDLS and CDR2 is YYNGEE. The CDR3 is made up of 15 amino acids. CDR3 coding DNA: TGTGCCAGCAGCGTAGGGACAGGGGTGTACAATGAGCAGTTCTTC. Encoded protein: CASSVGTGVYNEQFF.

Ten or more counts support this clonotype. The rearrangement uses TRBV14 and TRBJ2-6; D ambiguous. The CDR3 runs to 16 residues. V was pared by 6 bases and J by 0 bases, with 12 bases between. Germline CDR1 and CDR2: SGHDN and FVKESK. The chain's CDR3 is CASRAGLLSGANVLTF. The CDR3 region has the DNA TGTGCCAGCAGGGCCGGGTTGCTCTCTGGGGCCAACGTCCTGACTTTC. The complete variable domain, with remaining parts taken from reference TRBV14 and TRBJ2-6, reads EAGVTQFPSHSVIEKGQTVTLRCDPISGHDNLYWYRRVMGKEIKFLLHFVKESKQDESGMPNNRFLAERTGGTYSTLKVQPAELEDSGVYFCASRAGLLSGANVLTFGAGSRLTVL.

The chain is built from TRBV6-2 or TRBV6-3 and TRBJ2-3, with 11 bases identical to TRBD2. Looked up from germline, CDR1 is MNHEY and CDR2 is SVGEGT. The CDR3 has 17 residues. Unmatched junction bases numbered 9, after V lost 6 bases and J lost 1 base. Here the CDR3 DNA reads TGTGCCAGCAGCCGACTAGCGGGGACGCCCCGCACAGATACGCAGTATTTT. Translating gives CASSRLAGTPRTDTQYF.

The CDR3 DNA sequence: TGTGCCAGCAGTTCCCGGCGGGGCGGCAGCTCCTACAATGAGCAGTTCTTC. As protein: CASSSRRGGSSYNEQFF. The chain combines TRBV6-2 or TRBV6-3 with TRBJ2-1; D may be TRBD2 (6 bases). V shed 4 bases and J shed 0 bases, with 16 bases lying between them. The CDR3 is made up of 17 amino acids. CDR1 is MNHEY, CDR2 SVGEGT, per germline.

This clonotype appeared many times. In nucleotides, the CDR3 is TGTGCCAGCAGCCAAGTCCCGGTGATGAACACTGAAGCTTTCTTT. This translates into CASSQVPVMNTEAFF. This sequence joins TRBV3-1 and TRBJ1-1; D not certain. Germline CDR1 and CDR2: LGHDT and YNNKEL (reference sequence). V lost 1 base and J 0 bases, leaving 9 bases between the germline ends. CDR3 length: 15 residues.

This clonotype was counted many times. The chain employs TRBV2 and TRBJ2-7, with D perhaps matching TRBD1 (6 bases). The CDR3 loop spans 12 amino acids. V was cut by 11 bases and J by 1 base, with 12 bases left in between. Germline V gene lookup returns CDR1 SNHLY and CDR2 FYNNEI. The CDR3 DNA is TGTGCCGGGCAGGGGTCGTCCTACGAGCAGTACTTC. Its protein is CAGQGSSYEQYF.

This clonotype came up many times. V and J are TRBV2 and TRBJ2-2; possible D gene TRBD2, 6 bases. Trimming took off 2 bases at V and 1 base at J, with 14 bases between the two ends. CDR1 is SNHLY, CDR2 FYNNEI, per germline. The CDR3 consists of 17 residues. The CDR3: CASSEMEGDMNTGELFF. CDR3 DNA: TGTGCCAGCAGTGAAATGGAGGGAGATATGAACACCGGGGAGCTGTTTTTT.

This clonotype came up a few times. The chain carries TRBV29-1 and TRBJ2-2; no firm D call. Germline CDR1 is SQVTM and CDR2 is ANQGSEA. This CDR3 has 11 residues. Trimming stripped 7 bases from V and 2 bases from J, with 5 bases between. CDR3 in amino acids: CSGSNTGELFF. The CDR3 coding sequence is TGCAGCGGATCTAACACCGGGGAGCTGTTTTTT.

This clonotype has at least ten counts. The gene calls are TRBV2 and TRBJ2-2; 7 positions match TRBD2. V shed 6 bases and J 2 bases; nucleotides not matched to a gene: 9. The CDR3 sequence is 16 residues long. Germline CDR1 reads SNHLY; CDR2 reads FYNNEI. CDR3 in amino acids: CASSGFLAVNTGELFF. CDR3 sequence (DNA): TGTGCCAGCAGCGGCTTCCTAGCGGTTAACACCGGGGAGCTGTTTTTT.

This clonotype was seen many times. The V gene is TRBV7-2, the J gene TRBJ1-1; tentative D call: TRBD1 (5 bases). V gave up 0 bases and J gave up 8 bases, with 10 bases separating them. Germline lookup yields CDR1 SGHTA and CDR2 FQGNSA. This CDR3 has 13 residues. The CDR3 loop is CASSLALGGEAFF. The CDR3 bases are TGTGCCAGCAGCTTAGCTTTGGGGGGGGAAGCTTTCTTT.

This clonotype was observed many times. V gene TRBV4-1 combines with J gene TRBJ1-1; TRBD1 agrees at 8 bases. Germline-derived CDR1 and CDR2 are MGHRA and YSYEKL. With 4 bases clipped from V and 8 bases from J, the junction kept 6 bases outside the gene matches. This CDR3 spans 13 amino acids. CDR3 nucleotides: TGCGCCAGCAGCCGCATGGACAGGGAGGAAGCTTTCTTT. This sequence encodes CASSRMDREEAFF.

This clonotype was seen repeatedly, ten times or more. This chain links TRBV7-8 with TRBJ1-4, with D uncertain. The CDR3 has 15 residues. Germline CDR1 reads SGHVS; CDR2 reads FQNEAQ. Trimming cost V 1 base and J 0 bases, with 6 bases left between them. The CDR3 region has the DNA TGTGCCAGCAGCTTAGGGGTAACAACTAATGAAAAACTGTTTTTT. Protein product: CASSLGVTTNEKLFF.

This clonotype was detected many times. V usage is TRBV14 and J usage is TRBJ2-6; D not resolved. V shed 2 bases and J shed 4 bases, with 9 bases lying between them. Germline V gene data show CDR1 as SGHDN and CDR2 as FVKESK. This CDR3 spans 15 amino acids. Here the CDR3 reads CASSQPLGGANVLTF. The DNA for the CDR3 is TGTGCCAGCAGCCAACCCCTGGGGGGGGCCAACGTCCTGACTTTC.

This clonotype was recorded many times. This chain links TRBV7-9 with TRBJ1-2; 11 bases are a match to TRBD1. The CDR3 contains 15 residues. CDR1 SEHNR and CDR2 FQNEAQ come from the germline V gene (reference sequence). Trimming at V came to 5 bases and at J to 6 bases, leaving 8 bases not matched to a gene. The CDR3 DNA is TGTGCCAGCAGCCCCTCGGACAGGGGGCAAGATGGCTACACCTTC. Translated: CASSPSDRGQDGYTF.

This clonotype was recorded at least ten times. This sequence joins TRBV2 and TRBJ1-5, with TRBD1 as a possible D gene (6 bases). CDR3 length: 14 residues. Per the germline V gene, CDR1 is SNHLY and CDR2 is FYNNEI. V gave up 6 bases and J gave up 4 bases, with 13 bases separating them. The CDR3 bases are TGTGCCAGCAGCGAGGACAGTTATAATCAGCCCCAGCATTTT. It translates to CASSEDSYNQPQHF.

Ten or more counts support this clonotype. V and J are TRBV4-1 and TRBJ1-2, with TRBD1 matching over 8 bases. With 1 base clipped from V and 4 bases from J, the junction kept 8 bases outside the gene matches. This CDR3 has 16 amino acids. Germline V gene sequence: CDR1 MGHRA, CDR2 YSYEKL. The CDR3 protein is CASSQVPGGTFYGYTF. The CDR3 coding sequence is TGCGCCAGCAGCCAAGTTCCAGGGGGCACCTTCTATGGCTACACCTTC.

This clonotype has ten or more counts. The rearrangement uses TRBV20-1 and TRBJ2-7; D might be TRBD1 (6 bases). V was clipped by 1 base and J by 0 bases, with 13 bases between them. CDR1 DFQATT and CDR2 SNEGSKA come from the germline V gene (reference sequence). The CDR3 consists of 15 residues. CDR3 sequence: CSARGTVSYSYEQYF. The CDR3 DNA is TGCAGTGCTAGAGGGACAGTTTCTTACTCCTACGAGCAGTACTTC.

This clonotype is classed as medium-sized. The gene calls are TRBV7-2 and TRBJ2-3; TRBD2 matches at 7 bases. The germline CDR1 and CDR2 sequences are SGHTA and FQGNSA. J gave up 3 bases and V 1 base, and 7 bases lay outside the gene matches. The CDR3 has 16 amino acids. As DNA, the CDR3 is TGTGCCAGCAGCTTAGGGGCTAGCGGCGATACAGATACGCAGTATTTT. Its protein is CASSLGASGDTDTQYF. Looking up the rest from reference TRBV7-2 and TRBJ2-3 gives the full variable domain: GAGVSQSPSNKVTEKGKDVELRCDPISGHTALYWYRQSLGQGLEFLIYFQGNSAPDKSGLPSDRFSAERTGGSVSTLTIQRTQQEDSAVYLCASSLGASGDTDTQYFGPGTRLTVL.